What follows are 17 T cell receptor beta chains derived from one specimen sequenced in a study of a mutant IDH1 vaccine in newly diagnosed glioma. TCRdb's table, derived via immunoSEQ multiplex PCR, lists solely in-frame clones and lacks some. The data hold some 31,000 clones, with 65% to 85% observed a single time. As for time point: week 23, last vaccination. In the vaccine, a single dose held 300 ug of the mutant IDH1 20-mer peptide, along with topical imiquimod. The antigens these receptors bind are not known. Sequencing was performed on PBMCs, taken from a glioma patient whose treatment included an IDH1 peptide vaccine. The receptors stem from a woman between 18 and 30 years old with glioma.

The V call is TRBV28, the J call TRBJ2-5; 10 bases line up with TRBD2. The germline V gene encodes CDR1 MDHEN and CDR2 SYDVKM. Trimming cost V 5 bases and J 4 bases; bases outside gene matches: 4. CDR3 length: 14 residues. The chain's CDR3 is CASSQREGRETQYF. CDR3 DNA: TGTGCCAGCAGTCAGCGGGAGGGCCGAGAGACCCAGTACTTC.

The chain is built from TRBV7-2 and TRBJ2-7; 11 bases are a match to TRBD2. This CDR3 has 15 residues. Germline V lookup: CDR1 SGHTA, CDR2 FQGNSA. V gave up 6 bases and J gave up 7 bases; unmatched junction bases: 11. DNA of the CDR3: TGTGCCAGCAGACTGGATAGCGGGGGGGCCCGGGAGCAGTACTTC. It translates to CASRLDSGGAREQYF.

J is TRBJ1-4 and V is TRBV9, with 7 bases that match TRBD1. The ends lost 4 bases at V and 6 bases at J; junction bases unmatched: 15. Germline V gene lookup returns CDR1 SGDLS and CDR2 YYNGEE. This CDR3 has 17 amino acids. The CDR3 region has the DNA TGTGCCAGCAGCCCCCGGACGGTGGACAGGCTGGATGAAAAACTGTTTTTT. Its protein product is CASSPRTVDRLDEKLFF.

J is TRBJ1-3 and V is TRBV5-6; D not resolved. The CDR3 extends over 15 amino acids. V lost 1 base and J 0 bases, leaving 8 bases between the germline ends. Germline CDR1 reads SGHDT; CDR2 reads YYEEEE. CDR3 amino acids: CASSLYSVSGNTIYF. The CDR3 DNA reads as TGTGCCAGCAGCTTGTACAGTGTCTCTGGAAACACCATATATTTT.

This chain links TRBV5-1 with TRBJ1-3; the D is unclear. The CDR3 consists of 13 residues. V lost 2 bases and J lost 3, with 6 bases in between. CDR1 and CDR2 (germline): SGHRS, YFSETQ. CDR3 nucleotides: TGCGCCAGCAGCTTTAACGTTGGAAACACCATATATTTT. Translation: CASSFNVGNTIYF. Combining the CDR3 with reference TRBV5-1 and TRBJ1-3 gives the whole variable domain KAGVTQTPRYLIKTRGQQVTLSCSPISGHRSVSWYQQTPGQGLQFLFEYFSETQRNKGNFPGRFSGRQFSNSRSEMNVSTLELGDSALYLCASSFNVGNTIYFGEGSWLTVV.

Here the CDR3 DNA reads TGTGCCAGCAGCCAAGAGGGTGGGACAGGGGGGCAGCCCCAGCATTTT. It encodes CASSQEGGTGGQPQHF. The chain employs TRBV4-2 and TRBJ1-5; 11 bases match TRBD1. This CDR3 is built from 16 residues. Germline V gives CDR1 LGHNA, CDR2 YNFKEQ. Germline trimming cut 0 bases from V and 7 bases from J; bases unmatched to any gene: 5.

The V and J genes are TRBV6-5 and TRBJ1-4; TRBD1 is a possible D gene (5 bases). This CDR3 is 12 amino acids long. Trimming removed 6 bases from V and 10 bases from J, with 12 bases in between. Germline-derived CDR1 and CDR2 are MNHEY and SVGAGI. The CDR3 loop is CASSLPRGKLFF. The CDR3 region has the DNA TGTGCCAGCAGCCTCCCGAGGGGAAAACTGTTTTTT.

This clone was seen more than once but under ten times. The chain couples TRBV2 to TRBJ2-1, with 11 nucleotides matching TRBD2. The germline gives CDR1 SNHLY, CDR2 FYNNEI. The J segment lost 5 bases and the V segment lost 9 bases, leaving 6 bases of the junction unmatched. The CDR3 length is 14 residues. For the CDR3, the DNA is TGTGCCAGGCAACTAGCGGGAGATGACAATGAGCAGTTCTTC. Translated, it gives CARQLAGDDNEQFF.

The chain joins TRBV19 to TRBJ2-2; D may be TRBD2 (7 bases). Germline CDR1 and CDR2: LNHDA and SQIVND (reference sequence). V gave up 1 base and J gave up 0 bases, with 12 bases separating them. The CDR3 has 17 amino acids. The CDR3 DNA reads TGTGCCAGTAGTATAGGGGGGGGCCCCCCGAACACCGGGGAGCTGTTTTTT. This codes for CASSIGGGPPNTGELFF.

This clone was detected only a few times. The chain employs TRBV5-1 and TRBJ2-3, with unresolved D. Deletions cut 0 bases from V and 0 bases from J, with 2 bases between. The germline CDR1 and CDR2 sequences are SGHRS and YFSETQ. The CDR3 runs to 13 residues. CDR3 nucleotide sequence: TGCGCCAGCAGCTTGGTCAGCACAGATACGCAGTATTTT. Protein: CASSLVSTDTQYF. The full variable domain, in which reference TRBV5-1 and TRBJ2-3 provide the parts outside the CDR3, is KAGVTQTPRYLIKTRGQQVTLSCSPISGHRSVSWYQQTPGQGLQFLFEYFSETQRNKGNFPGRFSGRQFSNSRSEMNVSTLELGDSALYLCASSLVSTDTQYFGPGTRLTVL.

J is TRBJ1-3 and V is TRBV14, with 7 bases matching TRBD1. The V gene end was trimmed by 1 base and the J gene end by 3 bases; junction bases not matched to a gene: 3. Germline loops: CDR1 SGHDN, CDR2 FVKESK. This CDR3 spans 15 amino acids. The CDR3 DNA reads as TGTGCCAGCAGCCAAGGGACAGGCGGTGGAAACACCATATATTTT. It translates to CASSQGTGGGNTIYF.

The chain recombines TRBV5-1 with TRBJ1-4; TRBD1 matches at 11 bases. The germline CDR1 and CDR2 sequences are SGHRS and YFSETQ. The CDR3 covers 15 residues. The V gene end was trimmed by 4 bases and the J gene end by 7 bases; junction bases not matched to a gene: 6. The CDR3 DNA reads TGCGCCAGCAGCCCTGTGGGGACAGGGGGTGAAAAACTGTTTTTT. Protein: CASSPVGTGGEKLFF.

This clone has only a few counts. The chain couples TRBV4-2 to TRBJ2-7; TRBD1 is a possible D gene (6 bases). Trimming took off 3 bases at V and 3 bases at J, with 9 bases between the two ends. The CDR3 contains 13 residues. Germline loops: CDR1 LGHNA, CDR2 YNFKEQ. CDR3 in amino acids: CASSQTGDYEQYF. CDR3 coding DNA: TGTGCCAGCAGCCAGACAGGAGACTACGAGCAGTACTTC.

This clone is medium-sized (0.01 to 0.1%) within its sample. The V and J genes are TRBV7-8 and TRBJ1-2; no reliable D call. The CDR3 contains 16 residues. V was clipped by 1 base and J by 6 bases, with 18 bases between them. Germline values: CDR1 SGHVS, CDR2 FQNEAQ. The DNA for the CDR3 is TGTGCCAGCAGCTTAGGTGCCTCTCCCGCTTTGGATGGCTACACCTTC. Translating gives CASSLGASPALDGYTF.

This chain links TRBV2 with TRBJ1-1; TRBD1 matches at 7 bases. Germline values: CDR1 SNHLY, CDR2 FYNNEI. The CDR3 runs to 13 residues. V dropped 8 bases and J dropped 3; count of bases not matched to a gene: 6. The CDR3 DNA sequence: TGTGCCAGCTACCGGGACAGAGACACTGAAGCTTTCTTT. It translates to CASYRDRDTEAFF.

The CDR3, as DNA: TGTGCCAGCGACCTAGCGGGAGGGTCCTCGAACACCGGGGAGCTGTTTTTT. Its protein product is CASDLAGGSSNTGELFF. This sequence joins TRBV9 and TRBJ2-2; 12 positions match TRBD2. J was trimmed by 0 bases and V by 7 bases; bases with no gene match: 7. Germline V CDR1 and CDR2: SGDLS, YYNGEE. CDR3 size: 17 residues.

A single count supports this clone. The chain is built from TRBV11-3 and TRBJ2-2; 9 bases fit TRBD1. This CDR3 contains 16 residues. Germline-derived CDR1 and CDR2 are SGHNT and YENEEA. The V segment lost 6 bases and the J segment 4 bases; nucleotides outside the gene matches: 9. CDR3 DNA sequence: TGTGCCAGCAGTCGACAGGGGGGTCTGGTCACCGGGGAGCTGTTTTTT. Translated: CASSRQGGLVTGELFF.